This T cell receptor (beta chain) was identified during a study of blood T cell repertoires in COVID-19. Whole-study context: From T cells, B-cell-depleted T cells, or PBMCs came the material, which was cDNA or gDNA.

Sequencing used immunoSEQ multiplex PCR; TCRdb keeps in-frame clones, though not all of them. The profile covers some 270,000 clones, with around 85% appearing a single time and 9.1% taken by the ten largest. CDR1 SGHNT and CDR2 YYREEE come from the germline V gene (reference sequence). There are 14 residues in the CDR3. Germline trimming cut 4 bases from V and 6 bases from J; bases unmatched to any gene: 7. Sequenced: PBMCs or T cells enriched from blood (not recorded which). The sequence was collected from a woman aged 45-59 years with acute COVID-19. This rearrangement joins TRBV5-4 to TRBJ2-7; TRBD2 agrees at 10 bases. The CDR3: CASSPAGGFLEQYF. Written as DNA, the CDR3 is TGTGCCAGCAGCCCAGCGGGGGGGTTCCTCGAGCAGTACTTC.